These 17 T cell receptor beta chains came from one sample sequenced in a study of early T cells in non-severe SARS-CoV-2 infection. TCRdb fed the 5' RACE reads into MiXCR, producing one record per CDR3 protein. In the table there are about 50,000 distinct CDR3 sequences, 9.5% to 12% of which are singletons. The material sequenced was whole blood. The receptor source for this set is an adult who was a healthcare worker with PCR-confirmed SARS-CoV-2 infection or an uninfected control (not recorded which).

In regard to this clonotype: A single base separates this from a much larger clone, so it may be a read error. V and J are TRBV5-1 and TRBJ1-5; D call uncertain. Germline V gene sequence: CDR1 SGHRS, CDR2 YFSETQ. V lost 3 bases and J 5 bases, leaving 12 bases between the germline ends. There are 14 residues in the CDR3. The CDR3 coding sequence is TGCGCCAGCAGCTGGAAAGGGTACGATCAGCCCCAGCATTTT. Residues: CASSWKGYDQPQHF.

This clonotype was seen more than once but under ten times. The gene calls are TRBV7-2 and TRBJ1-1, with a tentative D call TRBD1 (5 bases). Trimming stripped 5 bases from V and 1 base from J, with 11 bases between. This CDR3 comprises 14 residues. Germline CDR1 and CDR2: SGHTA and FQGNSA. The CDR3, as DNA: TGTGCCAGCAGCCTCCGGGACTCGAACACTGAAGCTTTCTTT. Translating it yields CASSLRDSNTEAFF.

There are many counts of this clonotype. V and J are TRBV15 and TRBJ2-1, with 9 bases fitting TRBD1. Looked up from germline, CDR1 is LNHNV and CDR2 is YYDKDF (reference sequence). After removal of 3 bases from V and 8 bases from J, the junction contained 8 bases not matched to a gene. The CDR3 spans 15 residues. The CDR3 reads CATSSRQGVFYEQFF. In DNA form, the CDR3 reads TGTGCCACCAGCAGCAGACAGGGGGTTTTCTATGAGCAGTTCTTC.

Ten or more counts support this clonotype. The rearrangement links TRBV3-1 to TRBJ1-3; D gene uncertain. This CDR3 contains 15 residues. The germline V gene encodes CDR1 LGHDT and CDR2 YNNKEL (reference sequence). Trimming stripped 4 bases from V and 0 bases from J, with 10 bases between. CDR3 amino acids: CASSPEALSGNTIYF. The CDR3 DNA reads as TGTGCCAGCAGCCCCGAAGCTCTCTCTGGAAACACCATATATTTT.

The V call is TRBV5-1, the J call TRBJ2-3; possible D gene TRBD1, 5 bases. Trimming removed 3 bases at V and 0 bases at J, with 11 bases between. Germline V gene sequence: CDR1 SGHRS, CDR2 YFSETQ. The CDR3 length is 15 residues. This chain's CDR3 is CASSSGQTSTDTQYF. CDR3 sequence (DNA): TGCGCCAGCAGCTCCGGACAAACTAGCACAGATACGCAGTATTTT.

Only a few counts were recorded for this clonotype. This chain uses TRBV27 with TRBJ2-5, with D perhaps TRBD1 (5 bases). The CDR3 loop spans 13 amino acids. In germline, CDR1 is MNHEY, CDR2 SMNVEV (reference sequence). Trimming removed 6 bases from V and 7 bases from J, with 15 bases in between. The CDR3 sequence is CASSWGHDATQYF. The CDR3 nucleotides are TGTGCCAGCAGCTGGGGCCACGATGCGACCCAGTACTTC.

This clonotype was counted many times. CDR3 bases: TGCAGCGTTGACCCGAGGGGGGCTCGCCCTACAACTGAGCAGTTCTTC. Residues: CSVDPRGARPTTEQFF. This chain uses TRBV29-1 with TRBJ2-1; D may match TRBD1 or TRBD2 (6 bases each). Per germline, CDR1 SQVTM and CDR2 ANQGSEA. V was trimmed by 3 bases and J by 9 bases, leaving 24 bases between them. The CDR3 length is 16 residues.

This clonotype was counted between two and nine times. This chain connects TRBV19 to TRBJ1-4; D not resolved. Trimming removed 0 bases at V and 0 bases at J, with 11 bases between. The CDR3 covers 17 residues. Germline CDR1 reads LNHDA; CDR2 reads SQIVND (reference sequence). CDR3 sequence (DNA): TGTGCCAGTAGTATAGATGGCCCTTCTGCAACTAATGAAAAACTGTTTTTT. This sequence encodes CASSIDGPSATNEKLFF.

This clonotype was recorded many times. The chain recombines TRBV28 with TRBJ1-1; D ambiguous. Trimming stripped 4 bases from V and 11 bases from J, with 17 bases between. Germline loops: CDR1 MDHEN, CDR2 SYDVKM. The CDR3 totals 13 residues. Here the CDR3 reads CASSSFPHVWAFF. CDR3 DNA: TGTGCCAGCAGTTCGTTTCCCCATGTGTGGGCTTTCTTT.

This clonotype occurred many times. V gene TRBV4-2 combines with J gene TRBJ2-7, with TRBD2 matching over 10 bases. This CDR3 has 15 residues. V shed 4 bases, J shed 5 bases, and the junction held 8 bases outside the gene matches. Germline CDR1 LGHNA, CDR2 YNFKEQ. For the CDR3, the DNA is TGTGCCAGCAGCCCCGGCCTAGCGGGGGTAGACGAGCAGTACTTC. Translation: CASSPGLAGVDEQYF.

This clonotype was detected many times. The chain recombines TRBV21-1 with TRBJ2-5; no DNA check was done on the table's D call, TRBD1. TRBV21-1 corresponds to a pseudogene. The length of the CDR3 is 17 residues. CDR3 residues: CASSFPDPGTRVETQYF. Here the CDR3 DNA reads TGTGCCAGCAGCTTCCCCGACCCCGGGACAAGGGTAGAGACCCAGTACTTC.

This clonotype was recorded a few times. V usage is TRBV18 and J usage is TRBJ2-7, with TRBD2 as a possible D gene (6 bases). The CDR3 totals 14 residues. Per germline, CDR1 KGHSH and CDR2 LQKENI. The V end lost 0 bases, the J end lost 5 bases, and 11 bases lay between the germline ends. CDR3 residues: CASSPPGGRHEQYF. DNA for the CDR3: TGTGCCAGCTCACCACCGGGGGGTCGCCACGAGCAGTACTTC. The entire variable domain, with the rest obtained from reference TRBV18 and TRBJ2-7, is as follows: NAGVMQNPRHLVRRRGQEARLRCSPMKGHSHVYWYRQLPEEGLKFMVYLQKENIIDESGMPKERFSAEFPKEGPSILRIQQVVRGDSAAYFCASSPPGGRHEQYFGPGTRLTVT.

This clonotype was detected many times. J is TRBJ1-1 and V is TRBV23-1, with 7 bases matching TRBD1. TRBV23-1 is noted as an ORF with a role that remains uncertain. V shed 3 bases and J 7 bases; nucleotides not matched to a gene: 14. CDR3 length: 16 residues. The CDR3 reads CASSQLTKQGRSEAFF. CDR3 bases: TGCGCCAGCAGTCAGTTAACCAAACAGGGGAGAAGTGAAGCTTTCTTT.

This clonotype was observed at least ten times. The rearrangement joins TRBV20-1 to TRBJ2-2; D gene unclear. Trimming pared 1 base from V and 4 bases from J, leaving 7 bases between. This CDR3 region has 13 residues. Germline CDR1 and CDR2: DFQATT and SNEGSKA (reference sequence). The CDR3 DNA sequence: TGCAGTGCTAGAGCTTTGGGCACCGGGGAGCTGTTTTTT. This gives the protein CSARALGTGELFF.

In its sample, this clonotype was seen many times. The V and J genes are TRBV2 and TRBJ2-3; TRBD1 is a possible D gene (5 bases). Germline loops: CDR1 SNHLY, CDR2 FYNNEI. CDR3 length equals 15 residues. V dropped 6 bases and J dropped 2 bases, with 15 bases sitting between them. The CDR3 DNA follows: TGTGCCAGCAGGTTAGACAAGGGGTTCACAGATACGCAGTATTTT. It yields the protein CASRLDKGFTDTQYF.

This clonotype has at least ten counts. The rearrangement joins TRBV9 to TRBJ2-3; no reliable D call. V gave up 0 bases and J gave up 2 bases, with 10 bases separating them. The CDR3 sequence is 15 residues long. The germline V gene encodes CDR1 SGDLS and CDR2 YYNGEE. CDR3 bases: TGTGCCAGCAGCGTAGAGGGTCCTAACACAGATACGCAGTATTTT. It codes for CASSVEGPNTDTQYF.

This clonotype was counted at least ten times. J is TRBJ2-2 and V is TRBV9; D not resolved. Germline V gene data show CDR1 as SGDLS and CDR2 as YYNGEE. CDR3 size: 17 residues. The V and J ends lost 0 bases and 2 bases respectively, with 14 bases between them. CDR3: CASSVARGSGNTGELFF. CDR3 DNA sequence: TGTGCCAGCAGCGTAGCTAGAGGTTCAGGAAACACCGGGGAGCTGTTTTTT.